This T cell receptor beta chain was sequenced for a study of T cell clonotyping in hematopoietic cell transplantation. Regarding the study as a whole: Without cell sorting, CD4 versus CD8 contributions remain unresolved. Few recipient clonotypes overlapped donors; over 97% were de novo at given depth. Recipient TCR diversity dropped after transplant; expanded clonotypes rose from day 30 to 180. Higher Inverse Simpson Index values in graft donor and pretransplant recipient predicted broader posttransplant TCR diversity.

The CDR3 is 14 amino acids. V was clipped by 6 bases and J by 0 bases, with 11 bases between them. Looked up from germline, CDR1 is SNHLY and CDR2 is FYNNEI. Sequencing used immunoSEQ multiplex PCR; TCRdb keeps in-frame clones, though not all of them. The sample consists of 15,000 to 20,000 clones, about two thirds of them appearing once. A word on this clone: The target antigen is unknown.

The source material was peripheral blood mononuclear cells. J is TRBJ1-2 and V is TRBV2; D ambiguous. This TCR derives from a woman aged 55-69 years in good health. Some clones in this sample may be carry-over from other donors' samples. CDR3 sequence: CASSSSVSNYGYTF. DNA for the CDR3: TGTGCCAGCAGCTCTTCGGTCTCTAACTATGGCTACACCTTC.